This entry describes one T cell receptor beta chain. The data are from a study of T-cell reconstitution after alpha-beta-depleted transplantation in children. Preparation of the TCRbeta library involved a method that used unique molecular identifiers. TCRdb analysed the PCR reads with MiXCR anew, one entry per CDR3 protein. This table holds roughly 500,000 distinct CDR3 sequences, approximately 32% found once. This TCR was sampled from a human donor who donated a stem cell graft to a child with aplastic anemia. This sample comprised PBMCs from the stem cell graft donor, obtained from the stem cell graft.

The DNA of the CDR3 is TGTGCCAGCAGGTCCCCCGGGACCGATCTGATTCAGTACTTC. It encodes CASRSPGTDLIQYF. The chain carries TRBV6-1 and TRBJ2-4, with D perhaps TRBD1 or TRBD2 (5 bases each). V was cut by 6 bases and J by 10 bases, with 19 bases left in between. Germline V gene sequence: CDR1 MNHNS, CDR2 SASEGT. This CDR3 contains 14 residues.